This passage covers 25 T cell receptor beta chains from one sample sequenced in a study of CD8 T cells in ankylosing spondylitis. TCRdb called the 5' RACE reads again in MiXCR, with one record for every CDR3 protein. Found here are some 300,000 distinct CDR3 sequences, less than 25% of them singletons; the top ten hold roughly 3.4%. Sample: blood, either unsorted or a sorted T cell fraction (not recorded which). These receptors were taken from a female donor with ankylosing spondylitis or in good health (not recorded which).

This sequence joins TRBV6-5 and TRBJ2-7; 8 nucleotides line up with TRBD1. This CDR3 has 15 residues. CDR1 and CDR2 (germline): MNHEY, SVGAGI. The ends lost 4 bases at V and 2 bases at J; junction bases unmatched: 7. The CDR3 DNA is TGTGCCAGCAGTTCCCGGGACAGGAAGACCTACGAGCAGTACTTC. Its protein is CASSSRDRKTYEQYF.

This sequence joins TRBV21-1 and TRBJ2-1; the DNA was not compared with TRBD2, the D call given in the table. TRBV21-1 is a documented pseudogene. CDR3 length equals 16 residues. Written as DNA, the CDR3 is TGTGCCAGCAGCAAAGGGAGGACTAGCGGGAACAATGAGCAGTTCTTC. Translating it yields CASSKGRTSGNNEQFF.

CDR3 residues: CASSLTGDPESYEQYF. CDR3 DNA sequence: TGCGCCAGCAGCTTGACGGGAGACCCTGAATCCTACGAGCAGTACTTC. V and J are TRBV5-1 and TRBJ2-7, with D tentatively TRBD2 (6 bases). Germline V CDR1 and CDR2: SGHRS, YFSETQ. The CDR3 totals 16 residues. Trimming cost V 1 base and J 1 base, with 15 bases left between them.

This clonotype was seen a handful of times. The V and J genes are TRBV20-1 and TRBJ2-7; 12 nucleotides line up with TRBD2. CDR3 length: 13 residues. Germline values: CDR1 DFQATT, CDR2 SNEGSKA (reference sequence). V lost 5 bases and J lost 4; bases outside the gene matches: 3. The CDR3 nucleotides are TGCAGTGCTGACGGACTAGCGGGATACGAGCAGTACTTC. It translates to CSADGLAGYEQYF.

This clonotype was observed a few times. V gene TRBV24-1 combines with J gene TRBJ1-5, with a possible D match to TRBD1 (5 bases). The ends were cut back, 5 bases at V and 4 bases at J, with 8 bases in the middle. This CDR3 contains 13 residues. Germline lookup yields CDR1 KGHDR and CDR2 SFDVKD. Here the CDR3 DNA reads TGTGCCACCAGTGGCAACAGGAATCAGCCCCAGCATTTT. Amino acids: CATSGNRNQPQHF.

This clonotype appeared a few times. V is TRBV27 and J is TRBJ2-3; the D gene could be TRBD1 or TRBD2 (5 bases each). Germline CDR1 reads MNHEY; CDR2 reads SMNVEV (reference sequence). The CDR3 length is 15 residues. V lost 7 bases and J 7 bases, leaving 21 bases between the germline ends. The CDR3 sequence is CASMGVLIFPHTQYF. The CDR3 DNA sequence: TGTGCCAGCATGGGGGTCCTCATATTCCCTCATACGCAGTATTTT.

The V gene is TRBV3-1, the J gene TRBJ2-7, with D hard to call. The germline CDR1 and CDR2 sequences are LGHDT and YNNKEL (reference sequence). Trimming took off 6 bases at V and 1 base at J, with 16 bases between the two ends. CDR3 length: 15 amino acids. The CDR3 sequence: CASRNNGQGSYEQYF. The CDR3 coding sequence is TGTGCCAGCAGGAACAACGGGCAAGGGTCCTACGAGCAGTACTTC.

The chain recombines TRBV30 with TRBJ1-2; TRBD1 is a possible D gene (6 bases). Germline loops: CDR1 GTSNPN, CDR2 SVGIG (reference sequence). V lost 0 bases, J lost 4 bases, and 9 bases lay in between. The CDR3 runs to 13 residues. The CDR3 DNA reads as TGTGCCTGGAGTGTAGGACAGATCTATGGCTACACCTTC. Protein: CAWSVGQIYGYTF.

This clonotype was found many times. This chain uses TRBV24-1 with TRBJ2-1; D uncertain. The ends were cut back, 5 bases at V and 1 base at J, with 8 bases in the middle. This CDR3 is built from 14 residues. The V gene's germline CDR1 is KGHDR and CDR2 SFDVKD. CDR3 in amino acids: CATSGKESYNEQFF. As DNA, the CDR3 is TGTGCCACCAGTGGCAAGGAATCCTACAATGAGCAGTTCTTC.

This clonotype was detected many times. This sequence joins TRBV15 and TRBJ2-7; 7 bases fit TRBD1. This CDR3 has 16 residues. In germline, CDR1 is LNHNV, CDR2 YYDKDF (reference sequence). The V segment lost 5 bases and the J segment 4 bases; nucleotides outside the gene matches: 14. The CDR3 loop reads CATSRGRDSVVYEQYF. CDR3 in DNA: TGTGCCACCAGCCGTGGCCGGGACAGCGTCGTATACGAGCAGTACTTC.

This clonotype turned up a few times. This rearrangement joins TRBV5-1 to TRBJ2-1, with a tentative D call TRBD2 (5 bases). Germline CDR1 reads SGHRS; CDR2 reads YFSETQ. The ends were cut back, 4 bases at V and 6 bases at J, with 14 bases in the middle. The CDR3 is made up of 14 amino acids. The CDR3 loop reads CASSPRASPNEQFF. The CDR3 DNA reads TGCGCCAGCAGCCCTCGGGCTAGCCCCAATGAGCAGTTCTTC.

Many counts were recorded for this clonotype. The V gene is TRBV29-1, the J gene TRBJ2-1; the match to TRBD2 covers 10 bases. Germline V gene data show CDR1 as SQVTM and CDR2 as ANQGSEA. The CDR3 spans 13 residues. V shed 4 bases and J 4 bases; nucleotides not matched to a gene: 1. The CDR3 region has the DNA TGCAGCGTTGCAGCGGGAGGGTACAATGAGCAGTTCTTC. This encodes CSVAAGGYNEQFF.

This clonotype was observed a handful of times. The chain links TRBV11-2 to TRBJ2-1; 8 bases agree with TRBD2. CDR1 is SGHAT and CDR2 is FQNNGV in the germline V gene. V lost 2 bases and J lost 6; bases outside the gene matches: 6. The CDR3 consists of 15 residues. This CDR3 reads CASSLSSGSFNEQFF. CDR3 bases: TGTGCCAGCAGCTTATCCAGCGGGAGCTTCAATGAGCAGTTCTTC. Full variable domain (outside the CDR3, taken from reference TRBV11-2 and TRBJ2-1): EAGVAQSPRYKIIEKRQSVAFWCNPISGHATLYWYQQILGQGPKLLIQFQNNGVVDDSQLPKDRFSAERLKGVDSTLKIQPAKLEDSAVYLCASSLSSGSFNEQFFGPGTRLTVL.

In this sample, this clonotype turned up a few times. CDR3 region: CASIIGGSSYEQYF. The CDR3 coding sequence is TGTGCCAGCATTATCGGAGGGAGCTCCTACGAGCAGTACTTC. V is TRBV21-1 and J is TRBJ2-7. TRBV21-1 is a known pseudogene. CDR3 length: 14 residues.

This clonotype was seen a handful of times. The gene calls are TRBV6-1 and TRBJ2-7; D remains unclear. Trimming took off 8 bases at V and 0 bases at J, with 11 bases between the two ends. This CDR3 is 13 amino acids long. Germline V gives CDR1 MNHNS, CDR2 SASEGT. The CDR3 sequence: CASRRIASYEQYF. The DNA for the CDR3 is TGTGCCAGCCGCCGTATAGCCTCCTACGAGCAGTACTTC.

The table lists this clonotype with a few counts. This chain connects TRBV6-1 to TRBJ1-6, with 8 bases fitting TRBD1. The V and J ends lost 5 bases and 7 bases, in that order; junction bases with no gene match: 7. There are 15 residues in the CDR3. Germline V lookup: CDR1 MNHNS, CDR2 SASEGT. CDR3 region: CASSTRTGLNSPLHF. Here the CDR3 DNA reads TGTGCCAGCAGTACCCGGACAGGGCTGAATTCACCCCTCCACTTT.

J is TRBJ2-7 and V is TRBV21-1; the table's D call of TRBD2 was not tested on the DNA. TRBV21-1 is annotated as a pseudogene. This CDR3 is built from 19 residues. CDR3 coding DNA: TGTGCCAGCAGCGAAAGACTAGCGGGAGGACATACGGTTATCTACGAGCAGTACTTC. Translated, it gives CASSERLAGGHTVIYEQYF.

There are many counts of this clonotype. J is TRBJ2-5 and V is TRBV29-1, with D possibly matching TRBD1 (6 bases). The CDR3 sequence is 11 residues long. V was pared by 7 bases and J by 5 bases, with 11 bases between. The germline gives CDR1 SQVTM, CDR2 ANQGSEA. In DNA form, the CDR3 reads TGCAGCGGTGGGGGCATGGAGACCCAGTACTTC. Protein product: CSGGGMETQYF. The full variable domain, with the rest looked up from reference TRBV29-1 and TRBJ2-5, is SAVISQKPSRDICQRGTSLTIQCQVDSQVTMMFWYRQQPGQSLTLIATANQGSEATYESGFVIDKFPISRPNLTFSTLTVSNMSPEDSSIYLCSGGGMETQYFGPGTRLLVL.

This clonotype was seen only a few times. CDR3 sequence (DNA): TGTGCCAGCAGTCCCAGGGACAGCCTCTACGAGCAGTACTTC. This gives the protein CASSPRDSLYEQYF. This sequence joins TRBV12-3 or TRBV12-4 and TRBJ2-7, with 7 bases aligning to TRBD1. CDR3 length equals 14 residues. Germline trimming cut 5 bases from V and 3 bases from J; bases unmatched to any gene: 7.

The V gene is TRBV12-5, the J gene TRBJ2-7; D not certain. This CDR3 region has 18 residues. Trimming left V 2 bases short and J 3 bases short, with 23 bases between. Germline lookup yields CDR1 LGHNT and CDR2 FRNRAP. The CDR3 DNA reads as TGTGCTAGTGGTTTGTTAGCTATTGGTAATCTAGTTCGCTACGAGCAGTACTTC. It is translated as CASGLLAIGNLVRYEQYF.

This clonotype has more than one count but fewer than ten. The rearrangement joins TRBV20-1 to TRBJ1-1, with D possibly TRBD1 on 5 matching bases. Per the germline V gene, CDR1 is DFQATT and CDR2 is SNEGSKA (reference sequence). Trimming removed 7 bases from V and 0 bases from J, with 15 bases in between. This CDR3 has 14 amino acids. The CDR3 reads CSGLRWGMNTEAFF. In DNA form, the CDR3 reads TGCAGTGGGTTGCGGTGGGGCATGAACACTGAAGCTTTCTTT.

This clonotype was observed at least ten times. The CDR3 nucleotides read TGCAGCGCCAGGACAGGGGGCCACTACGAGCAGTACTTC. Protein: CSARTGGHYEQYF. The chain joins TRBV29-1 to TRBJ2-7; 11 bases match TRBD1. The CDR3 totals 13 residues. From germline, CDR1 is SQVTM and CDR2 ANQGSEA. V was pared by 7 bases and J by 3 bases, with 5 bases of the junction left unmatched.

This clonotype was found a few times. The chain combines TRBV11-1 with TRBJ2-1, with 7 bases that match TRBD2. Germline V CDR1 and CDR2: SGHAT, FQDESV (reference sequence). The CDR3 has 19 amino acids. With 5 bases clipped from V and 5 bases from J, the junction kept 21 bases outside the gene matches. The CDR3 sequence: CASSPVLRRRASGNNEQFF. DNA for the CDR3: TGTGCCAGCAGCCCCGTTTTAAGACGCCGGGCTAGCGGCAACAATGAGCAGTTCTTC.

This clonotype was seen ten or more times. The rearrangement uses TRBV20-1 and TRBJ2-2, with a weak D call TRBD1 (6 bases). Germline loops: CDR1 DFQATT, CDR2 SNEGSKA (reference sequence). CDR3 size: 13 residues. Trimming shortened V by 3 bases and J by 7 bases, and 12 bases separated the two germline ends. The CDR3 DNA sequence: TGCAGTGCTAGGGAGCCAGGGGTCGGGGAGCTGTTTTTT. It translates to CSAREPGVGELFF.

The CDR3: CSARDRAGKYNIQYF. The CDR3 nucleotides read TGCAGTGCTAGAGATCGGGCGGGGAAGTACAACATTCAGTACTTC. V and J are TRBV20-1 and TRBJ2-4, with a weak D call TRBD2 (6 bases). In germline, CDR1 is DFQATT, CDR2 SNEGSKA (reference sequence). Trimming took off 0 bases at V and 7 bases at J, with 16 bases between the two ends. The CDR3 totals 15 residues.